This T cell receptor (beta chain) was identified during a study of blood T cell repertoires in COVID-19. V dropped 5 bases and J dropped 5 bases, with 12 bases sitting between them. The CDR3 contains 13 residues. The germline V gene encodes CDR1 LNHDA and CDR2 SQIVND (reference sequence). Clones were read by immunoSEQ multiplex PCR, and TCRdb kept only the in-frame ones, dropping some. The sample holds about 160,000 clones, 75% to 85% seen once. The participants were between 18 and 89 years old and came from some 23 US areas. Participants reported their clinical history, and cohort assignment relied on those reports.

The chain employs TRBV19 and TRBJ1-1; possibly TRBD1 for D (6 bases). The source of this sequence is an older woman who had recovered from COVID-19. The specimen sequenced was PBMCs or T cells enriched from blood (not recorded which). The CDR3 here is CASSWGGRTEAFF. In nucleotides, the CDR3 is TGTGCCAGTAGTTGGGGGGGGCGGACTGAAGCTTTCTTT.